This TCR beta chain was observed in a study of metastatic and nonmetastatic thyroid tumors. Study in general: Where malignant and benign thyroid patients were concerned, repertoires were compared across blood and tumor or nodule tissue. General study points: Patients with malignant thyroid tumors reportedly had significantly higher TCR beta diversity than those with benign nodules, in blood and tumor.

CDR1 is MDHEN and CDR2 is SYDVKM in the germline V gene. V was cut by 1 base and J by 4 bases, with 19 bases left in between. The CDR3 covers 17 residues. No patient had received any treatment before thyroid surgery. As handled by the study authors: Using the CDR3 differences seen across clinicopathological groups, the authors built a distant-metastasis classifier for papillary thyroid cancer, which was meant to discriminate distant-metastatic patients. With MiXCR, TCRdb called clones anew from the PCR reads. TCRdb's processing, not the authors', yielded these V and J calls. The table includes about 17,000 clones, just under 30% detected once. Note on this clone: As yet, its antigen is unknown. The same CDR3 is also encoded by other DNA sequences in this sample.

Source material: tumor tissue. This chain uses TRBV28 with TRBJ1-2; D gene ambiguous. The receptor's source is a male donor with papillary thyroid cancer or a benign thyroid nodule (not recorded which). Some clones in this sample may be carry-over from other donors' samples. In DNA, the CDR3 is TGTGCCAGCAGTTTATTGTTACGTGGCGCATCGGGCTATGGCTACACCTTC. It specifies CASSLLLRGASGYGYTF.